The 30 T cell receptor beta chains given below trace back to one sample, sequenced in a study of CD8 T cells in ankylosing spondylitis. Regarding the study as a whole: Apparently characteristic of ankylosing spondylitis blood was a TCR beta motif (eight highly homologous variants).

No antigen has been assigned to these receptors. TCRdb called the 5' RACE reads again in MiXCR, with one record for every CDR3 protein. The sample consists of 450,000 to 550,000 distinct CDR3 sequences, about 5% of them appearing once. Sequenced input: blood, either unsorted or a sorted T cell fraction (not recorded which). These receptor sequences come from a male donor with ankylosing spondylitis.

This clonotype occurred a few times. This chain connects TRBV4-3 to TRBJ2-7; TRBD1 matches at 7 bases. Losses at the gene ends were 1 base for V and 5 bases for J; bases not matched to a gene: 5. Germline V gene lookup returns CDR1 LGHNA and CDR2 YSLEER. The CDR3 loop spans 14 amino acids. The CDR3 nucleotides are TGCGCCAGCAGCCAAGCCCCAGGGGGACACGAGCAGTACTTC. Protein: CASSQAPGGHEQYF.

This clonotype was recorded a few times. This chain links TRBV20-1 with TRBJ2-5; D is perhaps TRBD2 (5 bases). Germline loops: CDR1 DFQATT, CDR2 SNEGSKA (reference sequence). The CDR3 contains 13 residues. V was trimmed by 1 base and J by 3 bases, leaving 9 bases between them. CDR3 in amino acids: CSARVWGEETQYF. CDR3 sequence (DNA): TGCAGTGCTAGAGTGTGGGGAGAAGAGACCCAGTACTTC.

This clonotype was found a few times. The chain is built from TRBV27 and TRBJ2-1; 11 positions agree with TRBD2. V shed 2 bases and J 11 bases; nucleotides not matched to a gene: 8. The CDR3 extends over 15 amino acids. Germline values: CDR1 MNHEY, CDR2 SMNVEV (reference sequence). The CDR3 sequence: CASSLDRLAGSQQFF. Written as DNA, the CDR3 is TGTGCCAGCAGTTTAGACCGACTAGCGGGATCCCAGCAGTTCTTC.

The V gene is TRBV14, the J gene TRBJ2-2; D remains unclear. V lost 3 bases and J 5 bases, leaving 10 bases between the germline ends. CDR1 is SGHDN, CDR2 FVKESK, per germline. The CDR3 length is 14 residues. CDR3 nucleotides: TGTGCCAGCAGCCACCGGGTCCGAACCGGGGAGCTGTTTTTT. The encoded protein is CASSHRVRTGELFF.

This clonotype was counted ten times or more. The chain has TRBV27 and TRBJ2-1, with 10 positions matching TRBD2. J gave up 5 bases and V 7 bases, and 8 bases lay outside the gene matches. The CDR3 is 15 residues long. Looked up from germline, CDR1 is MNHEY and CDR2 is SMNVEV (reference sequence). CDR3 loop: CASTIGTSAHNEQFF. The CDR3, as DNA: TGTGCCAGCACCATAGGGACTAGCGCCCACAATGAGCAGTTCTTC.

This clonotype was detected ten times or more. The chain employs TRBV15 and TRBJ2-5, with TRBD2 matching over 8 bases. CDR3 length: 16 amino acids. Germline V gene data show CDR1 as LNHNV and CDR2 as YYDKDF (reference sequence). V shed 1 base, J shed 5 bases, and the junction held 9 bases outside the gene matches. CDR3 residues: CATSRAVAGPAETQYF. Here the CDR3 DNA reads TGTGCCACCAGCAGAGCGGTAGCGGGACCTGCGGAGACCCAGTACTTC.

The chain recombines TRBV6-5 with TRBJ2-5, with 7 bases that match TRBD2. CDR1 and CDR2 from the germline V gene are MNHEY and SVGAGI. J lost 0 bases, V lost 2 bases, and 6 bases had no gene match. CDR3 length: 16 residues. The CDR3 DNA sequence: TGTGCCAGCAGTTACCGGGAGCGGGGCTACCAAGAGACCCAGTACTTC. Its protein is CASSYRERGYQETQYF.

This clonotype was observed many times. The chain employs TRBV7-6 and TRBJ2-3, with TRBD2 matching 7 bases. Losses at the gene ends were 4 bases for V and 0 bases for J; bases not matched to a gene: 7. Germline V gene sequence: CDR1 SGHVS, CDR2 FNYEAQ. The CDR3 has 16 residues. The CDR3 loop reads CASSWMQRDSTDTQYF. CDR3 sequence (DNA): TGTGCCAGCAGCTGGATGCAGCGGGACAGCACAGATACGCAGTATTTT. Full variable domain (remainder filled in from reference TRBV7-6 and TRBJ2-3): GAGVSQSPRYKVTKRGQDVALRCDPISGHVSLYWYRQALGQGPEFLTYFNYEAQQDKSGLPNDRFSAERPEGSISTLTIQRTEQRDSAMYRCASSWMQRDSTDTQYFGPGTRLTVL.

This clonotype was seen at least ten times. V and J are TRBV11-2 and TRBJ1-4; TRBD1 matches 11 bases. Germline V lookup: CDR1 SGHAT, CDR2 FQNNGV. This CDR3 is 14 amino acids long. V gave up 5 bases and J gave up 7 bases; unmatched junction bases: 3. CDR3 nucleotides: TGTGCCAGCAGCCGGGACAGGGGGTCTGAAAAACTGTTTTTT. Its translation: CASSRDRGSEKLFF.

The chain carries TRBV7-2 and TRBJ2-7; no clear D. CDR3 length: 14 amino acids. Germline loops: CDR1 SGHTA, CDR2 FQGNSA. V was cut by 4 bases and J by 2 bases, with 12 bases left in between. The CDR3 DNA reads as TGTGCCAGCAGCTACGGTCGAGTAACCTACGAGCAGTACTTC. This gives the protein CASSYGRVTYEQYF.

The table lists this clonotype with many counts. This sequence joins TRBV10-3 and TRBJ1-2, with no clear D. Germline CDR1 is ENHRY and CDR2 is SYGVKD. The CDR3 spans 13 residues. Trimming shortened V by 3 bases and J by 10 bases, and 15 bases separated the two germline ends. The CDR3 DNA reads as TGTGCCATCAGTGACGGCTATCCGAATGACTACACCTTC. Amino acid sequence: CAISDGYPNDYTF.

The J gene is TRBJ2-1, the V gene TRBV20-1; D not resolved. This CDR3 is built from 14 residues. Per the germline V gene, CDR1 is DFQATT and CDR2 is SNEGSKA (reference sequence). The V end was cut by 6 bases, the J end by 1 base, with 13 bases between. CDR3 DNA sequence: TGCAGTGCCCCGAGGCAAAGGTCCTACAATGAGCAGTTCTTC. Encoded protein: CSAPRQRSYNEQFF.

This clonotype has a count of ten or more. This chain connects TRBV7-8 to TRBJ1-1; D gene unclear. The V gene lost 1 base and the J gene lost 2 bases, with 11 bases spanning the gap. From germline, CDR1 is SGHVS and CDR2 FQNEAQ. This CDR3 spans 15 amino acids. The CDR3 DNA reads TGTGCCAGCAGCTTAGATGGTCCTTTCAACACTGAAGCTTTCTTT. As protein: CASSLDGPFNTEAFF.

This clonotype showed up many times. CDR3 in DNA: TGTGCCAGCAGTACTCCCAAGACAGGGTACACTGAAGCTTTCTTT. Translated, it gives CASSTPKTGYTEAFF. The V and J genes are TRBV6-5 and TRBJ1-1; 7 nucleotides align to TRBD1. Germline loops: CDR1 MNHEY, CDR2 SVGAGI. V gave up 5 bases and J gave up 3 bases; unmatched junction bases: 9. The CDR3 is 15 residues long.

The table lists this clonotype with many counts. The chain couples TRBV7-8 to TRBJ1-5; tentatively, D is TRBD1 (5 bases). The CDR3 is made up of 19 amino acids. The germline V and J ends were trimmed by 5 bases and 0 bases, with 23 bases remaining between them. The germline V gene has CDR1 SGHVS and CDR2 FQNEAQ. This chain's CDR3 is CASSPSRASDIYSNQPQHF. DNA for the CDR3: TGTGCCAGCAGCCCGTCACGGGCGTCGGACATCTATAGCAATCAGCCCCAGCATTTT. The complete variable domain, with remaining parts taken from reference TRBV7-8 and TRBJ1-5, reads GAGVSQSPRYKVAKRGQDVALRCDPISGHVSLFWYQQALGQGPEFLTYFQNEAQLDKSGLPSDRFFAERPEGSVSTLKIQRTQQEDSAVYLCASSPSRASDIYSNQPQHFGDGTRLSIL.

This clonotype has a handful of counts. The rearrangement joins TRBV6-1 to TRBJ2-6, with D perhaps being TRBD1 or TRBD2 (5 bases each). Per the germline V gene, CDR1 is MNHNS and CDR2 is SASEGT. Between the trimmed V and J ends, which lost 5 bases and 0 bases, there was a span of 23 bases. The CDR3 sequence is 20 residues long. The CDR3 protein is CASSKSAPGPSYSGANVLTF. CDR3 DNA sequence: TGTGCCAGCAGTAAGTCCGCCCCGGGACCGAGCTACTCTGGGGCCAACGTCCTGACTTTC.

Regarding this clonotype: Given a much more abundant clone one base away, this may be a read error. J is TRBJ1-1 and V is TRBV5-1; TRBD1 matches 8 bases. Germline V CDR1 and CDR2: SGHRS, YFSETQ. J was trimmed by 8 bases and V by 4 bases; bases with no gene match: 7. The length of the CDR3 is 13 residues. The CDR3 region is CASSPIGQGEAFF. For the CDR3, the DNA is TGCGCCAGCAGCCCGATCGGACAGGGAGAAGCTTTCTTT.

This clonotype appeared many times. The V gene is TRBV7-2, the J gene TRBJ2-2; 7 bases map to TRBD1. The CDR3 spans 15 residues. The germline V gene has CDR1 SGHTA and CDR2 FQGNSA. With 4 bases clipped from V and 5 bases from J, the junction kept 7 bases outside the gene matches. CDR3 sequence (DNA): TGTGCCAGCAGCTCAAGACAGGGTGGTACCGGGGAGCTGTTTTTT. Translation gives CASSSRQGGTGELFF.

This clonotype was seen ten or more times. The genes are TRBV20-1 and TRBJ2-5; TRBD2 matches 7 bases. The CDR3 runs 15 residues. Trimming at V came to 5 bases and at J to 0 bases, leaving 9 bases not matched to a gene. Germline V gene lookup returns CDR1 DFQATT and CDR2 SNEGSKA (reference sequence). The CDR3 DNA reads TGCAGTGCTCGAGGACCAGCGGGGAACCAAGAGACCCAGTACTTC. Residues: CSARGPAGNQETQYF.

This clonotype was seen repeatedly, ten times or more. The chain employs TRBV6-1 and TRBJ1-4; 8 positions agree with TRBD1. Germline CDR1 reads MNHNS; CDR2 reads SASEGT. The CDR3 has 15 amino acids. Trimming removed 5 bases from V and 4 bases from J; junction bases left unmatched: 6. The CDR3 spells CASSLQGAINEKLFF. The CDR3 DNA follows: TGTGCCAGCAGTCTGCAGGGGGCGATTAATGAAAAACTGTTTTTT.

This clonotype was recorded at least ten times. The V gene is TRBV7-2, the J gene TRBJ1-5; TRBD1 might be the D (5 bases). The CDR3 sequence is 15 residues long. Germline values: CDR1 SGHTA, CDR2 FQGNSA. Trimming removed 4 bases from V and 4 bases from J, with 14 bases in between. The CDR3 DNA sequence: TGTGCCAGCAGCTCCCATTTTGGGGGAAATCAGCCCCAGCATTTT. Translated, it gives CASSSHFGGNQPQHF.

Many counts were recorded for this clonotype. The CDR3 loop reads CASSLEGRLRGYTF. CDR3 bases: TGTGCCAGCAGCTTGGAGGGCCGCCTCAGGGGCTACACCTTC. V usage is TRBV5-5 and J usage is TRBJ1-2; D is unclear. Per germline, CDR1 SGHKS and CDR2 YYEKEE (reference sequence). V was cut by 0 bases and J by 8 bases, with 14 bases left in between. The CDR3 extends over 14 amino acids.

This clonotype has a count of ten or more. The gene calls are TRBV27 and TRBJ2-7, with TRBD1 matching over 7 bases. V shed 7 bases and J 0 bases; nucleotides not matched to a gene: 12. The CDR3 is 16 residues long. Per germline, CDR1 MNHEY and CDR2 SMNVEV (reference sequence). CDR3 region: CASTQNAGDSSYEQYF. In DNA, the CDR3 is TGTGCCAGCACGCAAAACGCCGGGGACAGCTCCTACGAGCAGTACTTC.

This clonotype was counted many times. Here the CDR3 DNA reads TGCAGTGCTAGAGGCCCAGCGGGAGAGGGGACCCAGTACTTC. Amino acid sequence: CSARGPAGEGTQYF. The chain carries TRBV20-1 and TRBJ2-5, with TRBD2 matching over 8 bases. The germline CDR1 and CDR2 sequences are DFQATT and SNEGSKA (reference sequence). The junction had 8 bases not matched to a gene; V was cut back by 1 base and J by 7 bases. The CDR3 contains 14 residues.

A few counts support this clonotype. The V gene is TRBV19, the J gene TRBJ2-2, with 9 bases identical to TRBD1. Germline assignment: CDR1 LNHDA and CDR2 SQIVND (reference sequence). The junction had 14 bases not matched to a gene; V was cut back by 6 bases and J by 9 bases. The CDR3 is 16 residues long. CDR3 loop: CASSQPGTGKFRELFF. The CDR3 bases are TGTGCCAGTAGCCAACCCGGGACAGGGAAGTTTCGGGAGCTGTTTTTT. Using reference TRBV19 and TRBJ2-2 for the parts outside the CDR3, the full variable domain is DGGITQSPKYLFRKEGQNVTLSCEQNLNHDAMYWYRQDPGQGLRLIYYSQIVNDFQKGDIAEGYSVSREKKESFPLTVTSAQKNPTAFYLCASSQPGTGKFRELFFGEGSRLTVL.

This clonotype was observed at least ten times. The chain couples TRBV20-1 to TRBJ1-4, with no clear D. V was cut by 6 bases and J by 7 bases, with 9 bases left in between. Germline V gene data show CDR1 as DFQATT and CDR2 as SNEGSKA (reference sequence). This CDR3 is built from 11 residues. The chain's CDR3 is CSAHRFEKLFF. The CDR3 DNA follows: TGCAGTGCCCATCGATTTGAAAAACTGTTTTTT.

This clonotype has at least ten counts. The genes are TRBV10-3 and TRBJ1-2, with D unclear. Per germline, CDR1 ENHRY and CDR2 SYGVKD. The V end was cut by 4 bases, the J end by 6 bases, with 15 bases between. The CDR3 spans 14 residues. As DNA, the CDR3 is TGTGCCATCAGTGCGGGTGGGGATTACGATGGCTACACCTTC. This translates into CAISAGGDYDGYTF.

This clonotype was counted many times. This sequence joins TRBV29-1 and TRBJ1-2; D uncertain. CDR3 size: 11 residues. CDR1 and CDR2 from the germline V gene are SQVTM and ANQGSEA. Between the trimmed V and J ends, which lost 0 bases and 4 bases, there was a span of 3 bases. CDR3 nucleotide sequence: TGCAGCGTTGAAGATCTCTATGGCTACACCTTC. It codes for CSVEDLYGYTF.

This clonotype was recorded many times. DNA of the CDR3: TGTGCCAGCAGCACTACAGGGGCTGAAGCTTTCTTT. Its translation is CASSTTGAEAFF. The chain employs TRBV11-2 and TRBJ1-1; 7 bases fit TRBD1. Germline CDR1 is SGHAT and CDR2 is FQNNGV. This CDR3 comprises 12 residues. V shed 5 bases and J 6 bases; nucleotides not matched to a gene: 3. Complete variable domain (other parts from reference TRBV11-2 and TRBJ1-1): EAGVAQSPRYKIIEKRQSVAFWCNPISGHATLYWYQQILGQGPKLLIQFQNNGVVDDSQLPKDRFSAERLKGVDSTLKIQPAKLEDSAVYLCASSTTGAEAFFGQGTRLTVV.

This clonotype was seen at least ten times. The chain combines TRBV30 with TRBJ2-7; D possibly corresponds to TRBD2 (5 bases). Trimming removed 3 bases from V and 2 bases from J, with 11 bases in between. CDR3 length equals 13 residues. Germline lookup yields CDR1 GTSNPN and CDR2 SVGIG (reference sequence). The CDR3 protein is CAWREGGTYEQYF. The CDR3 region has the DNA TGTGCCTGGAGAGAGGGTGGAACCTACGAGCAGTACTTC.